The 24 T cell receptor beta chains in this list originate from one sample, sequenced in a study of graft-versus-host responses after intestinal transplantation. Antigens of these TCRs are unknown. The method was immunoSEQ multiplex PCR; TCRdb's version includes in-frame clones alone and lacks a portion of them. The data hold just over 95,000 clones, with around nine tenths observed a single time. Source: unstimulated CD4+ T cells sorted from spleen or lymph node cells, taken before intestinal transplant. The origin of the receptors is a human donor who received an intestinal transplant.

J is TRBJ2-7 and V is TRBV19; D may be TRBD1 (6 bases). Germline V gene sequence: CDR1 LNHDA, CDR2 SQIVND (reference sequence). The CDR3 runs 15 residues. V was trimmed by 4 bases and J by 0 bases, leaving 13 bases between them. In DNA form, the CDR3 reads TGTGCCAGTAGTACCACCGGACAGCGCTCCTACGAGCAGTACTTC. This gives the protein CASSTTGQRSYEQYF.

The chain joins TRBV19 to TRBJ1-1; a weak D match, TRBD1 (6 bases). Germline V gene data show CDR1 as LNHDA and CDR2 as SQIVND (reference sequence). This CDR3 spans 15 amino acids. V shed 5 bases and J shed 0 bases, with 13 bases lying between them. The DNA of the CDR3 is TGTGCCAGTAGTGGTATGGACAGCTTGAACACTGAAGCTTTCTTT. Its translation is CASSGMDSLNTEAFF.

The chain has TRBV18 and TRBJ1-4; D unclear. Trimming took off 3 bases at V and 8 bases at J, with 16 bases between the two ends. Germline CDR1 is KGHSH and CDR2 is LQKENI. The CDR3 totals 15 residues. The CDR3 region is CASSPLFSGNEKLFF. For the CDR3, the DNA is TGTGCCAGCTCACCTTTATTTTCGGGGAACGAAAAACTGTTTTTT.

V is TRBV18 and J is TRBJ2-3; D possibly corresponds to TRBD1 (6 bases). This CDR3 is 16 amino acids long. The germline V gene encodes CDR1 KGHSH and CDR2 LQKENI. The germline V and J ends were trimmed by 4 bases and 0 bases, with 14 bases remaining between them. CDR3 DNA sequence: TGTGCCAGCTCACGGACAGACTATCCTAGCACAGATACGCAGTATTTT. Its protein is CASSRTDYPSTDTQYF.

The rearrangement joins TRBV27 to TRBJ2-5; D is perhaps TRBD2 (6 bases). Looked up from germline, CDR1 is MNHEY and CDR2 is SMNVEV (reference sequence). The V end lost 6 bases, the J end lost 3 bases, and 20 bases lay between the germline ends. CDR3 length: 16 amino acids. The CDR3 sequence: CASRAWEAGFKETQYF. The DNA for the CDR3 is TGTGCCAGCAGAGCCTGGGAGGCCGGATTCAAAGAGACCCAGTACTTC.

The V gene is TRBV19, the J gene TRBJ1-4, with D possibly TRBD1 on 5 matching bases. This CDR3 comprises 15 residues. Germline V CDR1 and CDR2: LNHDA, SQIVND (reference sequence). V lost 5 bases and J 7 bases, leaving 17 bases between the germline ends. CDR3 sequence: CASSLAGRYFEKLFF. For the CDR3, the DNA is TGTGCCAGTAGTCTAGCAGGGCGCTACTTTGAAAAACTGTTTTTT.

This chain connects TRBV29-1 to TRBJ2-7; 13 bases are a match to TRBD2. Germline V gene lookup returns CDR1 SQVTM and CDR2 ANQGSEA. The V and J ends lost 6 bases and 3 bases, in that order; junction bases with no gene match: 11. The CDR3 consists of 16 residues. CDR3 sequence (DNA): TGCAGCGTATCGGGACTAGCGGGAATCGGCGTCTACGAGCAGTACTTC. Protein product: CSVSGLAGIGVYEQYF.

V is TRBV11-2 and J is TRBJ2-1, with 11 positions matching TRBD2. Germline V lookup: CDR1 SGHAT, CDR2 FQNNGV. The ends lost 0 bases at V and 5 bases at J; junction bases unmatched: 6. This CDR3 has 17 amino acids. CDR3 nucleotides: TGTGCCAGCAGCTTAGAAAGGGGGACTAGCGGAAACAATGAGCAGTTCTTC. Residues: CASSLERGTSGNNEQFF.

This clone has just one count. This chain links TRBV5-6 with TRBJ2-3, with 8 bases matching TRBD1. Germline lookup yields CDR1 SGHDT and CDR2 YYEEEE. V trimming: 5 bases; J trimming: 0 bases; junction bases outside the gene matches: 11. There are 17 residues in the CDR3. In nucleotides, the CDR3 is TGTGCCAGCAGACATAACAGGGACAGGCGGAGCACAGATACGCAGTATTTT. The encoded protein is CASRHNRDRRSTDTQYF.

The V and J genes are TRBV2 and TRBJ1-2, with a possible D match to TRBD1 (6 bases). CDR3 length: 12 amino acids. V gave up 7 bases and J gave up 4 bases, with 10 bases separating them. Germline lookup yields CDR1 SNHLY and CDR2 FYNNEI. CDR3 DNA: TGTGCCAGCACCAGGGGTTCCTATGGCTACACCTTC. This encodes CASTRGSYGYTF.

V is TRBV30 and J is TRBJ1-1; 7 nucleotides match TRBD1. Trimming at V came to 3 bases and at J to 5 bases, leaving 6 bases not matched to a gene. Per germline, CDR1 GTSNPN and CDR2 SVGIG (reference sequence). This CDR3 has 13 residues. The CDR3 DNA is TGTGCCTGGAGCCTTTCGGGACAGACTGAAGCTTTCTTT. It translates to CAWSLSGQTEAFF.

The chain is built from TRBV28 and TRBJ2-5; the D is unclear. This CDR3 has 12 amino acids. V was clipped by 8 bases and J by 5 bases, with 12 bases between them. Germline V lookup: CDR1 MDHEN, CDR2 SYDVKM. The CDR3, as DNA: TGTGCCAGCTTCCAGCCCGGGGAGACCCAGTACTTC. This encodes CASFQPGETQYF. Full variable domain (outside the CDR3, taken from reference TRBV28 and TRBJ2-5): DVKVTQSSRYLVKRTGEKVFLECVQDMDHENMFWYRQDPGLGLRLIYFSYDVKMKEKGDIPEGYSVSREKKERFSLILESASTNQTSMYLCASFQPGETQYFGPGTRLLVL.

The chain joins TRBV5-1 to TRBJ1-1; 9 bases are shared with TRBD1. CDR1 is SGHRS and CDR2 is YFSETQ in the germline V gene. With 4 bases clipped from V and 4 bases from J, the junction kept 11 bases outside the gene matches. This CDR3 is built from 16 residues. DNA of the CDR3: TGCGCCAGCAGCCTTGATTCGACAGGGGGGTTCACTGAAGCTTTCTTT. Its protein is CASSLDSTGGFTEAFF.

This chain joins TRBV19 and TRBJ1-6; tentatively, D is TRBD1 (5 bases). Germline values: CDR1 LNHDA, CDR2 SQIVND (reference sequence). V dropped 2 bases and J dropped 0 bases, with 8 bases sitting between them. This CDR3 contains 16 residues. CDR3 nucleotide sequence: TGTGCCAGTAGTATACCCAGGGACTCCTATAATTCACCCCTCCACTTT. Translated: CASSIPRDSYNSPLHF. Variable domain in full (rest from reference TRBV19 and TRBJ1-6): DGGITQSPKYLFRKEGQNVTLSCEQNLNHDAMYWYRQDPGQGLRLIYYSQIVNDFQKGDIAEGYSVSREKKESFPLTVTSAQKNPTAFYLCASSIPRDSYNSPLHFGNGTRLTVT.

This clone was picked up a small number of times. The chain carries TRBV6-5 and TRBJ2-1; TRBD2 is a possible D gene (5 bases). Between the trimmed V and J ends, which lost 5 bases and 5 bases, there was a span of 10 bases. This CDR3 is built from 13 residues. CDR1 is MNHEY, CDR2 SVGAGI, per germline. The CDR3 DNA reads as TGTGCCAGCAGTCGTTCGGGGAACAATGAGCAGTTCTTC. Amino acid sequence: CASSRSGNNEQFF.

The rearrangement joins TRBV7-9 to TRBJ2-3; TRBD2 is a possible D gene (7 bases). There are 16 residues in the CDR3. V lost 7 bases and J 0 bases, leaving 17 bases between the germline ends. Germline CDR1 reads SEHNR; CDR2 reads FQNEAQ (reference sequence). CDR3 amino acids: CASTGGGPPSTDTQYF. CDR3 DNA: TGTGCCAGCACCGGCGGGGGCCCTCCGAGCACAGATACGCAGTATTTT.

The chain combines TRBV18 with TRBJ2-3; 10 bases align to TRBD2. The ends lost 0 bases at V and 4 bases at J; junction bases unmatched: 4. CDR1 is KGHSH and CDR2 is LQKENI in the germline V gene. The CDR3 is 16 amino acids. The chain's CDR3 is CASSPPASGRADTQYF. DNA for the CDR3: TGTGCCAGCTCACCACCGGCCAGCGGGAGGGCAGATACGCAGTATTTT.

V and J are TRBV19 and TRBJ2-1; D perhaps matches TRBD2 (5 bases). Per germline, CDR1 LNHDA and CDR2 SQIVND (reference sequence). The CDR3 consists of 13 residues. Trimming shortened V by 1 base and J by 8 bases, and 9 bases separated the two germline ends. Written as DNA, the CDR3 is TGTGCCAGTAGTATAGGGGAGCGCTATGAGCAGTTCTTC. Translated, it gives CASSIGERYEQFF.

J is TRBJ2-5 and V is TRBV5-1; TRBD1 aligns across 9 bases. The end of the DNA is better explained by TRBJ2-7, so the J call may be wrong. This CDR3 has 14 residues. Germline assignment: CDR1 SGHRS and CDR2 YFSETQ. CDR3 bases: TGCGCCAGCAGCTTGACAGGGGGCTTGGACGAGCAGTACTTC. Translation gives CASSLTGGLDEQYF.

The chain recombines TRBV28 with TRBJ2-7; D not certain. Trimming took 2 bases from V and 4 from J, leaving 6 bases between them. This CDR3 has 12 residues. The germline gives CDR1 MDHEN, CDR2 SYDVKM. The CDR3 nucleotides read TGTGCCAGCAGTTTAGTTGCGTACGAGCAGTACTTC. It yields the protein CASSLVAYEQYF.

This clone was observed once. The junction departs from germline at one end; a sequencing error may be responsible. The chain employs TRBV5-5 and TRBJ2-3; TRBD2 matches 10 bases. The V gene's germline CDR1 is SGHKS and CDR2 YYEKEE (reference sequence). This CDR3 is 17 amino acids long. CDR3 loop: CATKLGWERGGTDTQYF. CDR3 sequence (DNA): TGTGCCACCAAGCTTGGGTGGGAGCGGGGGGGCACGGATACGCAGTATTTT. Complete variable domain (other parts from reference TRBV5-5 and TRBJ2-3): DAGVTQSPTHLIKTRGQQVTLRCSPISGHKSVSWYQQVLGQGPQFIFQYYEKEERGRGNFPDRFSARQFPNYSSELNVNALLLGDSALYLCATKLGWERGGTDTQYFGPGTRLTVL.

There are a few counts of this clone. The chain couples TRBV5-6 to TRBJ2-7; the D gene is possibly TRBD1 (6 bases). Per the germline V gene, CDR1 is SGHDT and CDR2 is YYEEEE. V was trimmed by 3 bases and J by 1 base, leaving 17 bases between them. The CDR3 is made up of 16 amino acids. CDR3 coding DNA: TGTGCCAGCAGCTCTCCCCGAAGGACAGTGTCCTACGAGCAGTACTTC. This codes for CASSSPRRTVSYEQYF.

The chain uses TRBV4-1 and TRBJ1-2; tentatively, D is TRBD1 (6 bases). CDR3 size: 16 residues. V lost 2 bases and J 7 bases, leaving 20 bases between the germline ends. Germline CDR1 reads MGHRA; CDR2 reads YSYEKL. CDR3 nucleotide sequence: TGCGCCAGCAGCCAAACGGACAGTCGTACTTCCCGTGGCTACACCTTC. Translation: CASSQTDSRTSRGYTF.

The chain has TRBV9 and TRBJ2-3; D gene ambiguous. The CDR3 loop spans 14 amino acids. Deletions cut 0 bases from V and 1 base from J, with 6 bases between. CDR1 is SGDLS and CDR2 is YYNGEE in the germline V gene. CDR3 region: CASSVASRTDTQYF. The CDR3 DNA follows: TGTGCCAGCAGCGTAGCTAGTCGCACAGATACGCAGTATTTT.